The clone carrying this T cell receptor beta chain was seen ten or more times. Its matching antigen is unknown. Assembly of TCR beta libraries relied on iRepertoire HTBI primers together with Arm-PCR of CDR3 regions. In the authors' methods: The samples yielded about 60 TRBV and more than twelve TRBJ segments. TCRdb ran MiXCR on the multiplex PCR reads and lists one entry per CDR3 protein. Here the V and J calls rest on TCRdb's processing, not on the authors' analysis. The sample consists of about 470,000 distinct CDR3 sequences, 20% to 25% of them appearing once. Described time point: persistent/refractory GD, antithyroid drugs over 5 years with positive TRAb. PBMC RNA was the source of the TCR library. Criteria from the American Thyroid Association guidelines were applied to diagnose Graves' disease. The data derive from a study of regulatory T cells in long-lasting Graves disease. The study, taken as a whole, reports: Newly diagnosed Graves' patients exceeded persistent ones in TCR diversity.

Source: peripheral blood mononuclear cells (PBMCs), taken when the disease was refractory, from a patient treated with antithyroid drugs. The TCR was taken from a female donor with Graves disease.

The CDR3 spells CSARSGATNEKLFF. The CDR3 DNA is TGCAGTGCTCGAAGCGGAGCAACTAATGAAAAACTGTTTTTT. The genes are TRBV20-1 and TRBJ1-4; D is ambiguous. Trimming left V 5 bases short and J 0 bases short, with 10 bases between. The length of the CDR3 is 14 residues. The V gene's germline CDR1 is DFQATT and CDR2 SNEGSKA (reference sequence).